This TCR beta chain was sequenced during a study of blood T cells in healthy people across ages. V gave up 5 bases and J gave up 5 bases, with 22 bases separating them. The CDR3 totals 16 residues. In germline, CDR1 is SGHTA, CDR2 FQGNSA. A few counts support this clonotype. Sample-barcoded 5' priming and a J-beta primer mix drove a second PCR of roughly 7 to 11 cycles. TCRdb re-derived calls from the 5' RACE reads in MiXCR, one entry per CDR3 protein. The data show over 700,000 distinct CDR3 sequences, 20% to 30% seen once. These data are also associated with another study on T cells of mothers and their children.

Sequenced: blood. The receptor's source is a boy aged 5-17 years in good health. V and J are TRBV7-2 and TRBJ2-7; D may be TRBD1 or TRBD2 (5 bases each). The CDR3 sequence is CASSIRDGERVNEQYF. The CDR3 nucleotides are TGTGCCAGCAGCATCAGGGACGGCGAACGGGTTAACGAGCAGTACTTC.